This TCR beta chain originates from a study of CD8 T cells in ankylosing spondylitis. Study-wide results and caveats: Matched ankylosing spondylitis synovial fluid reportedly contained a significantly enriched population of disease-linked clones. Reactive arthritis synovial fluid and blood previously showed some of these motif variants. In ankylosing spondylitis blood, a motif of eight highly homologous TCR beta variants appeared characteristic.

Libraries of TCR beta came from quantitative 5'-RACE with molecular barcodes. TCRdb independently ran MiXCR on the 5' RACE reads; one entry per CDR3 protein. The sample lists approximately 350,000 distinct CDR3 sequences, 20% occurring once. The germline gives CDR1 MNHEY, CDR2 SVGEGT. The ends were cut back, 10 bases at V and 4 bases at J, with 14 bases in the middle. The CDR3 contains 12 residues. About this clonotype: Its antigen is undetermined.

Material: blood, either unsorted or a sorted T cell fraction (not recorded which). This TCR was sampled from a male donor with ankylosing spondylitis or in good health (not recorded which). This rearrangement joins TRBV6-2 or TRBV6-3 to TRBJ2-7; D tentatively reads TRBD1 or TRBD2 (5 bases each). The CDR3 region has the DNA TGTGCCACCAAAGTTGGGGGATACGAGCAGTACTTC. Its translation: CATKVGGYEQYF.